This T cell receptor (beta chain) is from a study of blood T cell repertoires in COVID-19. Study overall: Sources were T cells, B-cell-depleted T cells, or PBMCs; the material itself was cDNA or gDNA.

As processed by the authors: Reference gene primer amplification yielded estimated nucleated cell counts. Here immunoSEQ multiplex PCR was the method, and the copy in TCRdb shows in-frame clones only, minus some. V and J calls and clone size are those listed in that table; D and trimming were worked out from the DNA. The table has some 58,000 clones, about 83% seen once. CDR1 and CDR2 from the germline V gene are GTSNPN and SVGIG (reference sequence). The ends were cut back, 1 base at V and 6 bases at J, with 7 bases in the middle. The CDR3 loop spans 11 amino acids. This clone was observed once. This chain joins TRBV30 and TRBJ2-7, with D possibly matching TRBD2 (5 bases). The source is a man aged 45 to 65 with acute or convalescent COVID-19. Source material: peripheral blood. This CDR3 reads CAWSAGIEQYF. The CDR3 DNA reads as TGTGCCTGGAGTGCCGGGATCGAGCAGTACTTC.